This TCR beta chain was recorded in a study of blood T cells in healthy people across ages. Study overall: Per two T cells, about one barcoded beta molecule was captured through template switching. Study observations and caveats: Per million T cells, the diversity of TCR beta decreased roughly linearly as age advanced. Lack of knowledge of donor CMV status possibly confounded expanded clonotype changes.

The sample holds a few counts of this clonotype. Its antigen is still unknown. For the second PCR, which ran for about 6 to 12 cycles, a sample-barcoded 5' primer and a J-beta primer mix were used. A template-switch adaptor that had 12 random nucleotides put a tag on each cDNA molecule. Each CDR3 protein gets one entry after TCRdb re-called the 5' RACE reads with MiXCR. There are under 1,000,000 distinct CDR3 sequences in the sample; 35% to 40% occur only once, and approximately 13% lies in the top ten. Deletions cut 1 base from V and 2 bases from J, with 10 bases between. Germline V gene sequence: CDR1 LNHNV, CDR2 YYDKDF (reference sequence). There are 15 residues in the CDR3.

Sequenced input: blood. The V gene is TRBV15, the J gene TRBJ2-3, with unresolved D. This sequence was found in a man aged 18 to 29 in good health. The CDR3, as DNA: TGTGCCACCAGCAGAGTCGGGCAGACCACAGATACGCAGTATTTT. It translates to CATSRVGQTTDTQYF. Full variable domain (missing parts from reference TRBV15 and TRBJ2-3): DAMVIQNPRYQVTQFGKPVTLSCSQTLNHNVMYWYQQKSSQAPKLLFHYYDKDFNNEADTPDNFQSRRPNTSFCFLDIRSPGLGDTAMYLCATSRVGQTTDTQYFGPGTRLTVL.